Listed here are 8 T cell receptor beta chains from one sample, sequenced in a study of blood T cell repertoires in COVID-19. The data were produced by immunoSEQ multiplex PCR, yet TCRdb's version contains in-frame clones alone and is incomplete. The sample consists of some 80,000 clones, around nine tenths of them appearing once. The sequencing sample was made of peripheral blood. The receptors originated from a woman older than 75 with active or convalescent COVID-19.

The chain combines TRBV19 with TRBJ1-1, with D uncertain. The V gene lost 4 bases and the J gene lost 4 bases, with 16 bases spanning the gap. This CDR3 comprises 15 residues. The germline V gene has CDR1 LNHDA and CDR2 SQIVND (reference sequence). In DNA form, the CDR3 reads TGTGCCAGTAGTAGGGCCCAGGCGCCGCTCACTGAAGCTTTCTTT. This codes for CASSRAQAPLTEAFF.

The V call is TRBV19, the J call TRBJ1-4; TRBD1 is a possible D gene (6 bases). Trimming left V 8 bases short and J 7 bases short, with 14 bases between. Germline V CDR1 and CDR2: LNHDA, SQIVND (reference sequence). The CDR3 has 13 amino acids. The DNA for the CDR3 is TGTGCCAGTGTGGGGGGGCTTGGTGAAAAACTGTTTTTT. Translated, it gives CASVGGLGEKLFF.

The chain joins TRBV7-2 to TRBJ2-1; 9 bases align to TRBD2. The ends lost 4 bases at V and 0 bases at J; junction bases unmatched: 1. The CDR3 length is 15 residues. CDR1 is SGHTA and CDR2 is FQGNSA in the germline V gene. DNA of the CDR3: TGTGCCAGCAGCTATAGCGGGAGCTCCTACAATGAGCAGTTCTTC. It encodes CASSYSGSSYNEQFF.

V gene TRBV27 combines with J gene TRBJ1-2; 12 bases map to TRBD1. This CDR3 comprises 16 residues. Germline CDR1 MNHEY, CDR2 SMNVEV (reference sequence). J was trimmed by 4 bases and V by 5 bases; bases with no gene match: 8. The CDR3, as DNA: TGTGCCAGCAGTCCCCGGGACAGGGGGCGCGGCTATGGCTACACCTTC. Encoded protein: CASSPRDRGRGYGYTF.

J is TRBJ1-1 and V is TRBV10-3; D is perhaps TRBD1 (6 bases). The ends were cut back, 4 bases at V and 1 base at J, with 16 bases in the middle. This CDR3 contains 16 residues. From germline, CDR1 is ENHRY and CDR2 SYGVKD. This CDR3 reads CAISAPAGAGNTEAFF. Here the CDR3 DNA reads TGTGCCATCAGTGCCCCTGCAGGGGCAGGGAACACTGAAGCTTTCTTT.

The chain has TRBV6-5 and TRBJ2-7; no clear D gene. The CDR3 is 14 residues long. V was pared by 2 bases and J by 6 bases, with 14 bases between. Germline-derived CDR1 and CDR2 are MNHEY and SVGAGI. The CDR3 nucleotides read TGTGCCAGCAGTTACCTCCGGCTAGTCGGCGAGCAGTACTTC. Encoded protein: CASSYLRLVGEQYF.

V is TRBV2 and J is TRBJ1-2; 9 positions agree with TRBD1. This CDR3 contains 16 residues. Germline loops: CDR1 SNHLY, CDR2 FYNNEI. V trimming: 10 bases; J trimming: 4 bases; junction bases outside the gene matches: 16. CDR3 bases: TGTGCCACCGAGCCCCCCGAAATACAGGGGGCCTATGGCTACACCTTC. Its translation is CATEPPEIQGAYGYTF.

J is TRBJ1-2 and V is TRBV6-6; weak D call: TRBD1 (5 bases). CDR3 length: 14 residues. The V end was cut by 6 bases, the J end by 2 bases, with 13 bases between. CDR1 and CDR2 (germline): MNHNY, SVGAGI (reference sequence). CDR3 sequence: CASRREAGNYGYTF. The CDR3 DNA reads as TGTGCCAGCAGAAGAGAGGCAGGGAACTATGGCTACACCTTC.